Included here is one T cell receptor beta chain sequence, with context. This CDR3 comprises 15 residues. CDR1 and CDR2 (germline): SGHRS, YFSETQ. Germline trimming cut 4 bases from V and 6 bases from J; bases unmatched to any gene: 8. This entry is derived from a study of CD8+CD57+ T cells in acquired aplastic anemia. Whoever was chosen for sequencing had shown CD8+CD57+ cell expansion by flow cytometry. Genomic DNA provided the template from which TCR beta VDJ and CDR3 profiles were obtained. Via MiXCR, TCRdb re-called the reads, giving one row per CDR3 protein. The table includes more than 200,000 distinct CDR3 sequences, over 40% detected once.

The J gene is TRBJ2-3, the V gene TRBV5-1; TRBD1 agrees at 10 bases. Input material: sorted CD4+, CD8+, or CD8+CD57+ T cells (not recorded which) from PBMCs. The receptor's source is a human donor with aplastic anemia. The CDR3: CASSQRQGAWDTQYF. The CDR3 nucleotides read TGCGCCAGCAGCCAGAGACAGGGGGCATGGGATACGCAGTATTTT.